Following are 2 T cell receptor beta chains from one sample sequenced in a study of control samples from healthy donors and cancer patients. Produced via immunoSEQ multiplex PCR; TCRdb's table is partial and in-frame only. The table shows about 160,000 clones, with roughly 89% occurring only once. The sequenced material came from blood. These receptors were taken from a man younger than 45 in good health.

The V call is TRBV19, the J call TRBJ1-6; tentatively, D is TRBD1 (6 bases). Trimming took 6 bases from V and 10 from J, leaving 16 bases between them. Germline-derived CDR1 and CDR2 are LNHDA and SQIVND (reference sequence). This CDR3 region has 14 residues. The CDR3 DNA reads TGTGCCAGTAGCTGGTTGGACAGCGTATCACCCCTCCACTTT. It codes for CASSWLDSVSPLHF. The full variable domain, with the rest looked up from reference TRBV19 and TRBJ1-6, is DGGITQSPKYLFRKEGQNVTLSCEQNLNHDAMYWYRQDPGQGLRLIYYSQIVNDFQKGDIAEGYSVSREKKESFPLTVTSAQKNPTAFYLCASSWLDSVSPLHFGNGTRLTVT.

This chain connects TRBV6-6 to TRBJ2-1; 7 positions agree with TRBD2. Trimming removed 0 bases from V and 8 bases from J; junction bases left unmatched: 4. The germline gives CDR1 MNHNY, CDR2 SVGAGI (reference sequence). The CDR3 extends over 14 amino acids. The DNA for the CDR3 is TGTGCCAGCAGTTACTCCTTTGGGGGGGATGAGCAGTTCTTC. Protein sequence: CASSYSFGGDEQFF.